Following are 26 T cell receptor beta chains from one sample sequenced in a study of T cells in Graves' hyperthyroidism and ophthalmopathy. From RNA transcripts, TCR beta CDR3 regions were amplified. The TCR CDR3 was amplified in a first-round RT-PCR using the HTBI primer set. TCRdb fed the multiplex PCR reads into MiXCR, producing one record per CDR3 protein. The sample has some 250,000 distinct CDR3 sequences, over 12% seen once. Sequencing was performed on blood. These TCRs come from a woman aged 45 to 65 with Graves' hyperthyroidism that later progressed to Graves' ophthalmopathy.

This clonotype appeared many times. The chain has TRBV18 and TRBJ2-1, with unresolved D. CDR1 and CDR2 from the germline V gene are KGHSH and LQKENI. Trimming pared 6 bases from V and 7 bases from J, leaving 16 bases between. This CDR3 comprises 14 residues. The CDR3 DNA follows: TGTGCCAGCTCCCCGTACAAAGGCTGGAATGAGCAGTTCTTC. Protein product: CASSPYKGWNEQFF.

This clonotype has at least ten counts. V gene TRBV6-1 combines with J gene TRBJ2-1; D is ambiguous. CDR3 length: 13 residues. Trimming took 3 bases from V and 2 from J, leaving 5 bases between them. Germline V gene data show CDR1 as MNHNS and CDR2 as SASEGT. The CDR3 region is CASSDRAYNEQFF. The CDR3 DNA follows: TGTGCCAGCAGTGATAGGGCCTACAATGAGCAGTTCTTC.

Remarks on this clonotype: A much bigger clone sits one base away, suggesting this may be a read error. The chain joins TRBV5-1 to TRBJ2-7, with D unclear. CDR3 length: 14 residues. CDR1 is SGHRS, CDR2 YFSETQ, per germline. Trimming took off 4 bases at V and 0 bases at J, with 11 bases between the two ends. CDR3 DNA: TGCGCCAGCAGCCCGGACCAACCCTCCTACGAGCAGTACTTC. Amino acid sequence: CASSPDQPSYEQYF.

A word on this clonotype: This could be a read error, since a much larger clone is one nucleotide away. V usage is TRBV29-1 and J usage is TRBJ2-2; tentative D call: TRBD2 (6 bases). CDR3 length: 14 amino acids. Germline assignment: CDR1 SQVTM and CDR2 ANQGSEA. The CDR3 loop reads CSVAGYRDGGELSF. The DNA of the CDR3 is TGCAGCGTTGCGGGGTATAGGGATGGCGGGGAGCTGTCTTTT.

This clonotype was recorded many times. The chain recombines TRBV7-9 with TRBJ2-3; TRBD2 might be the D (5 bases). CDR1 is SEHNR, CDR2 FQNEAQ, per germline (reference sequence). This CDR3 is 18 amino acids long. V lost 2 bases and J lost 6, with 24 bases in between. CDR3 sequence reads: CASSLKSRVLELVDTQYF. In DNA form, the CDR3 reads TGTGCCAGCAGCTTAAAGTCGCGGGTACTAGAGTTAGTGGATACGCAGTATTTT.

As regards this clonotype: A junction boundary mismatches the germline segment, possibly from a read error. V usage is TRBV3-1 and J usage is TRBJ1-1, with no clear D. Looked up from germline, CDR1 is LGHDT and CDR2 is YNNKEL (reference sequence). The CDR3 runs to 12 residues. The DNA of the CDR3 is TGTGCCAGCAGCCTCGGCTCCACTGAAGCTCTCTTT. Its translation: CASSLGSTEALF.

This clonotype was recorded many times. This chain links TRBV7-3 with TRBJ2-7; a weak D match, TRBD2 (5 bases). The CDR3 totals 12 residues. CDR1 SGHTA and CDR2 FQGTGA come from the germline V gene. V was cut by 5 bases and J by 4 bases, with 9 bases left in between. CDR3 loop: CASSPGGYEQYF. Written as DNA, the CDR3 is TGTGCCAGCAGCCCAGGAGGTTACGAGCAGTACTTC.

This chain joins TRBV19 and TRBJ1-1; D not resolved. V was trimmed by 5 bases and J by 1 base, leaving 8 bases between them. The germline CDR1 and CDR2 sequences are LNHDA and SQIVND (reference sequence). The CDR3 runs 13 residues. The CDR3 DNA follows: TGTGCCAGTAGTGACGTCACGAACACTGAAGCTTTCTTT. It specifies CASSDVTNTEAFF.

This clonotype was detected ten times or more. The V and J genes are TRBV20-1 and TRBJ1-2; 7 nucleotides align to TRBD1. Trimming took 3 bases from V and 2 from J; bases not matched to a gene: 6. The CDR3 covers 14 residues. Germline CDR1 reads DFQATT; CDR2 reads SNEGSKA (reference sequence). In DNA form, the CDR3 reads TGCAGTGCTAGGCACCCAGGGGGGAACTATGGCTACACCTTC. This encodes CSARHPGGNYGYTF.

The chain carries TRBV10-1 and TRBJ2-1; a weak D match, TRBD1 (5 bases). Trimming pared 0 bases from V and 13 bases from J, leaving 16 bases between. This CDR3 is built from 14 residues. Germline V gives CDR1 WNHNN, CDR2 SYGVQD (reference sequence). The CDR3 nucleotides read TGCGCCAGCAGTGAGTCGGGGCAGCTTCCATCTCAGTTCTTC. This gives the protein CASSESGQLPSQFF.

In its sample, this clonotype was seen a few times. This chain links TRBV5-1 with TRBJ2-2; tentatively, D is TRBD2 (6 bases). The CDR3 is 14 residues long. Trimming took 4 bases from V and 8 from J, leaving 15 bases between them. Germline values: CDR1 SGHRS, CDR2 YFSETQ. The CDR3 protein is CASSPRGLFGELFF. Here the CDR3 DNA reads TGCGCCAGCAGCCCGAGAGGACTATTTGGGGAGCTGTTTTTT.

This chain uses TRBV11-2 with TRBJ2-1; TRBD2 matches 8 bases. The CDR3 runs 15 residues. The V and J ends lost 5 bases and 2 bases, in that order; junction bases with no gene match: 5. Germline CDR1 and CDR2: SGHAT and FQNNGV. The DNA for the CDR3 is TGTGCCAGCAGCATCGACGGGGGGGCCTACAATGAGCAGTTCTTC. Translated, it gives CASSIDGGAYNEQFF. The complete variable domain, with remaining parts taken from reference TRBV11-2 and TRBJ2-1, reads EAGVAQSPRYKIIEKRQSVAFWCNPISGHATLYWYQQILGQGPKLLIQFQNNGVVDDSQLPKDRFSAERLKGVDSTLKIQPAKLEDSAVYLCASSIDGGAYNEQFFGPGTRLTVL.

This clonotype was found many times. This sequence joins TRBV27 and TRBJ2-2; perhaps TRBD2 as D (6 bases). The V end was cut by 5 bases, the J end by 6 bases, with 19 bases between. Germline CDR1 is MNHEY and CDR2 is SMNVEV (reference sequence). This CDR3 region has 16 residues. CDR3 sequence (DNA): TGTGCCAGCAGTCCCCGAGGTGGGAGGAAGGCCGGGGAGCTGTTTTTT. Amino acids: CASSPRGGRKAGELFF.

The genes are TRBV19 and TRBJ2-4; TRBD1 matches at 8 bases. Trimming at V came to 1 base and at J to 4 bases, leaving 3 bases not matched to a gene. The CDR3 is 15 residues long. Per the germline V gene, CDR1 is LNHDA and CDR2 is SQIVND (reference sequence). CDR3 sequence reads: CASSIVGTGKNIQYF. The CDR3 DNA reads TGTGCCAGTAGTATAGTGGGGACAGGAAAAAACATTCAGTACTTC.

CDR3 in amino acids: CASSQDGGINQPQHF. The CDR3 nucleotides are TGCGCCAGCAGCCAAGATGGGGGGATCAATCAGCCCCAGCATTTT. This sequence joins TRBV4-1 and TRBJ1-5, with D possibly being TRBD1 (5 bases). The CDR3 has 15 residues. The V end was cut by 0 bases, the J end by 3 bases, with 9 bases between. Per the germline V gene, CDR1 is MGHRA and CDR2 is YSYEKL.

J is TRBJ2-7 and V is TRBV7-9; possible D gene TRBD1, 6 bases. Trimming shortened V by 1 base and J by 0 bases, and 10 bases separated the two germline ends. The CDR3 is 15 amino acids. Germline assignment: CDR1 SEHNR and CDR2 FQNEAQ (reference sequence). Here the CDR3 DNA reads TGTGCCAGCAGCTTAGTCCGGGACAACTCCTACGAGCAGTACTTC. This translates into CASSLVRDNSYEQYF.

The chain recombines TRBV27 with TRBJ2-1, with 8 positions matching TRBD2. V shed 5 bases and J 1 base; nucleotides not matched to a gene: 7. CDR1 is MNHEY, CDR2 SMNVEV, per germline (reference sequence). The CDR3 runs to 16 residues. CDR3: CASSPREGRSYNEQFF. The CDR3 nucleotides read TGTGCCAGCAGTCCCCGGGAGGGCCGTTCCTACAATGAGCAGTTCTTC.

V and J are TRBV7-2 and TRBJ1-3, with D possibly matching TRBD1 (5 bases). There are 15 residues in the CDR3. The germline gives CDR1 SGHTA, CDR2 FQGNSA. Between the trimmed V and J ends, which lost 2 bases and 2 bases, there was a span of 10 bases. The CDR3 DNA sequence: TGTGCCAGCAGCTTATTTCTCAGGGCTGGAAACACCATATATTTT. Its translation is CASSLFLRAGNTIYF.

The table lists this clonotype with many counts. The chain is built from TRBV3-1 and TRBJ2-2, with 10 nucleotides matching TRBD2. The CDR3 length is 15 residues. Germline-derived CDR1 and CDR2 are LGHDT and YNNKEL (reference sequence). Losses at the gene ends were 5 bases for V and 6 bases for J; bases not matched to a gene: 6. The CDR3 protein is CASSKGLARAGELFF. The CDR3 DNA is TGTGCCAGCAGCAAGGGACTAGCGAGAGCCGGGGAGCTGTTTTTT. Together with reference TRBV3-1 and TRBJ2-2, the CDR3 gives the full variable domain: DTAVSQTPKYLVTQMGNDKSIKCEQNLGHDTMYWYKQDSKKFLKIMFSYNNKELIINETVPNRFSPKSPDKAHLNLHINSLELGDSAVYFCASSKGLARAGELFFGEGSRLTVL.

The genes are TRBV9 and TRBJ1-5; possibly TRBD1 for D (6 bases). Germline V CDR1 and CDR2: SGDLS, YYNGEE. CDR3 size: 14 residues. Trimming left V 5 bases short and J 3 bases short, with 12 bases between. The CDR3 coding sequence is TGTGCCAGCAGTGAGGACAGCTCCAATCAGCCCCAGCATTTT. It is translated as CASSEDSSNQPQHF. The full variable domain, in which reference TRBV9 and TRBJ1-5 provide the parts outside the CDR3, is DSGVTQTPKHLITATGQRVTLRCSPRSGDLSVYWYQQSLDQGLQFLIQYYNGEERAKGNILERFSAQQFPDLHSELNLSSLELGDSALYFCASSEDSSNQPQHFGDGTRLSIL.

V and J are TRBV7-9 and TRBJ2-3; the match to TRBD2 covers 13 bases. CDR3 length equals 17 residues. Trimming at V came to 5 bases and at J to 2 bases, leaving 7 bases not matched to a gene. Germline V gene data show CDR1 as SEHNR and CDR2 as FQNEAQ (reference sequence). The CDR3 is CASSGGLAGDLTDTQYF. The CDR3 DNA sequence: TGTGCCAGCAGCGGAGGACTAGCGGGAGATCTCACAGATACGCAGTATTTT.

At least ten counts were recorded for this clonotype. The V gene is TRBV28, the J gene TRBJ1-1; 9 nucleotides match TRBD1. Germline lookup yields CDR1 MDHEN and CDR2 SYDVKM. Unmatched junction bases numbered 5, after V lost 1 base and J lost 8 bases. The CDR3 loop spans 14 amino acids. The CDR3 DNA is TGTGCCAGCAGTTTATCACAGGGGGCCTCAGAAGCTTTCTTT. This sequence encodes CASSLSQGASEAFF.

The V call is TRBV7-8, the J call TRBJ2-2; 10 nucleotides match TRBD2. This CDR3 region has 18 residues. CDR1 SGHVS and CDR2 FQNEAQ come from the germline V gene. The V segment lost 5 bases and the J segment 4 bases; nucleotides outside the gene matches: 13. The CDR3 here is CASSARASGSSVTGELFF. The CDR3 DNA sequence: TGTGCCAGCAGCGCTCGGGCTAGCGGGAGTTCGGTCACCGGGGAGCTGTTTTTT. The entire variable domain, with the rest obtained from reference TRBV7-8 and TRBJ2-2, is as follows: GAGVSQSPRYKVAKRGQDVALRCDPISGHVSLFWYQQALGQGPEFLTYFQNEAQLDKSGLPSDRFFAERPEGSVSTLKIQRTQQEDSAVYLCASSARASGSSVTGELFFGEGSRLTVL.

This clonotype was detected many times. V usage is TRBV12-3 or TRBV12-4 and J usage is TRBJ1-3; D not resolved. V was cut by 3 bases and J by 8 bases, with 17 bases left in between. This CDR3 is built from 15 residues. The CDR3 region is CASSFYGMRQDTIYF. Written as DNA, the CDR3 is TGTGCCAGCAGTTTTTACGGAATGAGGCAGGACACCATATATTTT.

The table lists this clonotype with a few counts. This chain links TRBV6-6 with TRBJ1-4; no firm D call. This CDR3 comprises 12 residues. Between the trimmed V and J ends, which lost 2 bases and 5 bases, there was a span of 3 bases. Germline values: CDR1 MNHNY, CDR2 SVGAGI (reference sequence). The chain's CDR3 is CASSYINEKLFF. The CDR3 DNA follows: TGTGCCAGCAGTTACATCAATGAAAAACTGTTTTTT.

The table lists this clonotype with many counts. The chain is built from TRBV6-2 or TRBV6-3 and TRBJ2-1; D is unresolved. The V and J ends lost 6 bases and 4 bases respectively, with 16 bases between them. CDR1 and CDR2 from the germline V gene are MNHEY and SVGEGT. The CDR3 loop spans 15 amino acids. CDR3 in amino acids: CASSAATPGYNEQFF. The CDR3 region has the DNA TGTGCCAGCAGCGCCGCGACCCCTGGGTACAATGAGCAGTTCTTC.